Following are 3 T cell receptor beta chains from one sample sequenced in a study of blood T cell repertoires in COVID-19. TCRdb's table, derived via immunoSEQ multiplex PCR, lists solely in-frame clones and lacks some. The table lists about 310,000 clones, around nine tenths of them singletons, with roughly 5.3% in the top ten. The material sequenced was PBMCs or T cells enriched from blood (not recorded which). All receptors derive from a man aged 55 to 69 who had recovered from COVID-19.

Only a few counts were recorded for this clone. For the CDR3, the DNA is TGTGCCAGCAGCCCTACCGGGGCAGGGGGCATCTATGGCTACACCTTC. Translated, it gives CASSPTGAGGIYGYTF. J is TRBJ1-2 and V is TRBV28; 8 positions agree with TRBD1. This CDR3 has 16 residues. Germline CDR1 MDHEN, CDR2 SYDVKM. Trimming took 6 bases from V and 4 from J; bases not matched to a gene: 13.

This chain uses TRBV5-1 with TRBJ2-1, with D tentatively TRBD2 (5 bases). This CDR3 spans 13 amino acids. Trimming removed 0 bases at V and 5 bases at J, with 6 bases between. The germline gives CDR1 SGHRS, CDR2 YFSETQ. In nucleotides, the CDR3 is TGCGCCAGCAGCTTGGCCGGGAACAATGAGCAGTTCTTC. Translation gives CASSLAGNNEQFF.

This rearrangement joins TRBV28 to TRBJ1-3, with 12 bases matching TRBD1. The CDR3 covers 18 residues. Unmatched junction bases numbered 10, after V lost 3 bases and J lost 4 bases. Germline lookup yields CDR1 MDHEN and CDR2 SYDVKM. The CDR3 DNA follows: TGTGCCAGCAGTTTCGTATCTTGGGGACAGGGGGCGGGAAACACCATATATTTT. As protein: CASSFVSWGQGAGNTIYF.